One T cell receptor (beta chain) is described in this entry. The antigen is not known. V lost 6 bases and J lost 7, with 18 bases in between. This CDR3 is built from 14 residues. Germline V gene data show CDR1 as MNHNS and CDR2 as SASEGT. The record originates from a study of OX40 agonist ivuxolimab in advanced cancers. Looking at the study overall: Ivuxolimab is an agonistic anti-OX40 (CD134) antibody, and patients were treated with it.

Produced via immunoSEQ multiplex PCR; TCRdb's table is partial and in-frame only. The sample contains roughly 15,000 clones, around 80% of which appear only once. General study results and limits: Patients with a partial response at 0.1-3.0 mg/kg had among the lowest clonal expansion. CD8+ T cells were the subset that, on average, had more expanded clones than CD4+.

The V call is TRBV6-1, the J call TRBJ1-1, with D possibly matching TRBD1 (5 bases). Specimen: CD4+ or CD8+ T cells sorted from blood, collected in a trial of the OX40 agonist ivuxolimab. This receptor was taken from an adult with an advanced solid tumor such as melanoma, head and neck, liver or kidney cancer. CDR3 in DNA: TGTGCCAGCAGCCCATCTATAGGGGCGCTTGAAGCTTTCTTT. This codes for CASSPSIGALEAFF.